One and the same sample provided the 5 T cell receptor beta chains below, sequenced in a study of beta chain features in type 1 diabetes. Isolated RNA was reverse transcribed in full, so expressed TCRB transcripts were sequenced. Generated by immunoSEQ multiplex PCR, the TCRdb table keeps only in-frame clones and is missing some. The table has nearly 250,000 clones, 13% to 15% seen once. The sequencing input was naive CD4+ T cells from blood. Every receptor here comes from a woman in her thirties or forties in good health.

The chain joins TRBV9 to TRBJ1-2, with 8 bases matching TRBD1. From germline, CDR1 is SGDLS and CDR2 YYNGEE. CDR3 size: 15 residues. V shed 4 bases, J shed 2 bases, and the junction held 7 bases outside the gene matches. The CDR3 DNA is TGTGCCAGCAGCCCCACCGACAGGGGAAACTATGGCTACACCTTC. Its translation is CASSPTDRGNYGYTF.

The chain combines TRBV18 with TRBJ2-1; the match to TRBD1 covers 7 bases. The V gene's germline CDR1 is KGHSH and CDR2 LQKENI. The CDR3 totals 13 residues. Losses at the gene ends were 3 bases for V and 5 bases for J; bases not matched to a gene: 1. CDR3 region: CASSPGTDNEQFF. The CDR3, as DNA: TGTGCCAGCTCACCGGGGACAGACAATGAGCAGTTCTTC.

This clone has more than one count but fewer than ten. The rearrangement joins TRBV9 to TRBJ1-2; D not resolved. The CDR3 is 16 amino acids. V lost 3 bases and J 5 bases, leaving 20 bases between the germline ends. CDR1 SGDLS and CDR2 YYNGEE come from the germline V gene. The CDR3 protein is CASSAEASGRAYGYTF. The CDR3 bases are TGTGCCAGCAGCGCGGAGGCTTCAGGAAGGGCTTATGGCTACACCTTC.

The chain combines TRBV4-1 with TRBJ1-2; D unclear. Germline values: CDR1 MGHRA, CDR2 YSYEKL. V lost 1 base and J 6 bases, leaving 12 bases between the germline ends. This CDR3 is 14 amino acids long. The CDR3 bases are TGCGCCAGCAGCCAAGGCAGCTTTCGGGATGGCTACACCTTC. Protein product: CASSQGSFRDGYTF.

This clone was observed a handful of times. The gene calls are TRBV4-3 and TRBJ2-3; 8 bases are shared with TRBD1. V lost 4 bases and J lost 6; bases outside the gene matches: 6. The CDR3 has 14 residues. CDR1 is LGHNA, CDR2 YSLEER, per germline. The CDR3 DNA sequence: TGCGCCAGCAGCCCCAGGGGGCGTGAGGATACGCAGTATTTT. It yields the protein CASSPRGREDTQYF.